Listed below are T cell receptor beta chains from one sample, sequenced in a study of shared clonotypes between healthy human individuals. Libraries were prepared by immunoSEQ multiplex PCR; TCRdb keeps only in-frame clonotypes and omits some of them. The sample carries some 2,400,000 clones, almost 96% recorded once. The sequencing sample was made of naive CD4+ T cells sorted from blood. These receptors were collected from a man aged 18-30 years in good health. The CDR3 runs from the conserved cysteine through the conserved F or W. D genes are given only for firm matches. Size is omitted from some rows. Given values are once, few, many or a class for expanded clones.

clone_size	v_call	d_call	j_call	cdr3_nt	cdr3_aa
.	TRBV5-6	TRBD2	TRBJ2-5	TGTGCCAGCAGCGCCGGACTAGGTCAAGAGACCCAGTACTTC	CASSAGLGQETQYF
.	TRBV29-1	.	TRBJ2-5	TGCAGCGTTGGCCAGCAAGAGACCCAGTACTTC	CSVGQQETQYF
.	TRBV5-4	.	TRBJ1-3	TGTGCCAGCAGCGACGCCTCAATCGGGACGATAGGAAACACCATATATTTT	CASSDASIGTIGNTIYF
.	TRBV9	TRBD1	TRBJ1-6	TGTGCCAGCAGCGTGGGCGACAGGGGCCTCTCCTATAATTCACCCCTCCACTTT	CASSVGDRGLSYNSPLHF
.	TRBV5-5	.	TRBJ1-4	TGTGCCAGTAATCCCCCTTCGACAGGTGAAAAACTGTTTTTT	CASNPPSTGEKLFF
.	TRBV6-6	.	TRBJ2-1	TGTGCCAGCAGTTGGGGGACTCTAGAGCAGTTCTTC	CASSWGTLEQFF
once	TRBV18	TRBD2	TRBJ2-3	TGTGCCAGCTCATCTAACGGACTAGCGAAAACAACAGATACGCAGTATTTT	CASSSNGLAKTTDTQYF
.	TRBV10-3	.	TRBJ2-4	TGTGCCATCAGTGAAGACCGCGGCATTCAGTACTTC	CAISEDRGIQYF
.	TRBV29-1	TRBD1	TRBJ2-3	TGCAGCGTTCCTCAGGGGGCAGGGGGCACAGATACGCAGTATTTT	CSVPQGAGGTDTQYF
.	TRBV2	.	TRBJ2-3	TGTGCCAGCAGGTTCAGCGGAACTAACACAGATACGCAGTATTTT	CASRFSGTNTDTQYF
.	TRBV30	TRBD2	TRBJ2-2	TGTGCCTGGAGAGGGGCGGGAGGGAGCACCGGGGAGCTGTTTTTT	CAWRGAGGSTGELFF
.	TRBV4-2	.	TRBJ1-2	TGTGCCAGCAGCCAAGCCACACAGGGCCACGGGTATGGCTACACCTTC	CASSQATQGHGYGYTF
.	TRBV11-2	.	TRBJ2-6	TGTGCCAGTTTGCTTGGCAGGCTAGCAAGGGCCAACGTCCTGACTTTC	CASLLGRLARANVLTF
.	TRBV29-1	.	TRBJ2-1	TGCAGCGTTGGGGCGATACAGGGTTACAATGAGCAGTTCTTC	CSVGAIQGYNEQFF
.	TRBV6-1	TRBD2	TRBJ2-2	TGTGCCTCCTTCGATCGGGGGGTTTTGGCCGGGGAGCTGTTTTTT	CASFDRGVLAGELFF
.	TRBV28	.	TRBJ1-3	TGTGCCAGTGGGGGAATGGGGTCCTCTGGAAACACCATATATTTT	CASGGMGSSGNTIYF
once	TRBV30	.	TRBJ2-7	TGTGCCTGGAGTGTACCTGTAGGGAGCTCCTACGAGCAGTACTTC	CAWSVPVGSSYEQYF
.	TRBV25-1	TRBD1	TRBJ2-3	TGTGCCAGCAGTGCCCGGGACAGGTACACAGATACGCAGTATTTT	CASSARDRYTDTQYF
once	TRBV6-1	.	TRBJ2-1	TGTGCCAGCAGTGAACTGTTAGCGCAGTTCTTC	CASSELLAQFF
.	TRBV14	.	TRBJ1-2	TGTGCCAGCAGCCAAGATTATTTCTGGGATTCCTATGGCTACACCTTC	CASSQDYFWDSYGYTF
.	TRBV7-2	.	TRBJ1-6	TGTGCCAGCAGCCTACAGGATTGGAGCTCCTATAATTCACCCCTCCACTTT	CASSLQDWSSYNSPLHF
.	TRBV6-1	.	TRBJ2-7	TGTGCCAGCATTCGAGCTCTAGGGGGCTACGAGCAGTACTTC	CASIRALGGYEQYF
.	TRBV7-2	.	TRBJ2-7	TGTGCCAGCAGCTCGGACGGCGCCTCCTCCTACGAGCAGTACTTC	CASSSDGASSYEQYF
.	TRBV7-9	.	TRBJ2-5	TGTGCCAGCAGTCCCCGGAGGACGGGAGCGGGCGAGACCCAGTACTTC	CASSPRRTGAGETQYF
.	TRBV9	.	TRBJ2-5	TGTGCCAGCAGCGTAGGGCTCCAAGAGACCCAGTACTTC	CASSVGLQETQYF
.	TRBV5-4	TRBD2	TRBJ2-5	TGTGCCAGCAGCTTCGGCGGGGGTTACCAAGAGACCCAGTACTTC	CASSFGGGYQETQYF
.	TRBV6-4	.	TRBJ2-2	TGTGCCAGCAGTTCCATATACACCGGGGAGCTGTTTTTT	CASSSIYTGELFF
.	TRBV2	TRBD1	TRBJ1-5	TGTGCCAGCAGCAGGGACAGGGGTTATCAGCCCCAGCATTTT	CASSRDRGYQPQHF
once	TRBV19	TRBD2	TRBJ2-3	TGTGCCAGCCGGACTGCGGGAGGTACAGATACGCAGTATTTT	CASRTAGGTDTQYF
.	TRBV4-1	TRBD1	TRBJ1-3	TGCGCCAGCAGCCGATTGACAGGGGTCGGAAACACCATATATTTT	CASSRLTGVGNTIYF
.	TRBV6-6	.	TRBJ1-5	TGTGCCAGCACGAGGGAGTCTGGTCAGCCCCAGCATTTT	CASTRESGQPQHF
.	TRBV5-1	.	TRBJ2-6	TGCGCCAGCAGCTTGGGGGGCTCTGGGGCCAACGTCCTGACTTTC	CASSLGGSGANVLTF
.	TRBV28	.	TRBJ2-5	TGTGCCAGCAGTTTATTGTGGGGGACCCAGTACTTC	CASSLLWGTQYF
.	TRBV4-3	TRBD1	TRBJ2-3	TGCGCCAGCAGCCAAGATTTCGGACAGGGGGTTACGCAGTATTTT	CASSQDFGQGVTQYF
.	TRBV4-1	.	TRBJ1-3	TGCGCCAGCAGCCAAGGTCGGGGTTCCGGAAACACCATATATTTT	CASSQGRGSGNTIYF